This entry is about one TCR beta chain. Its antigen is as yet unknown. Data came from immunoSEQ multiplex PCR; TCRdb stores just in-frame clones and leaves some out. There are around 67,000 clones in the sample; about 80% occur only once, and 0.95% to 1.5% lies in the top ten. This entry belongs to a study of OX40 agonist ivuxolimab in advanced cancers. The overall study: Dose-escalation cases comprised hepatocellular carcinoma, melanoma, renal cell or head and neck cancer. Whole-study results and caveats: Part of the nonresponder group also had normalized T-cell clonal expansion that was low.

Germline lookup yields CDR1 LGHNA and CDR2 YSLEER. The CDR3 length is 12 residues. Deletions cut 5 bases from V and 16 bases from J, with 15 bases between. The receptor was isolated from an adult with an advanced solid tumor such as melanoma, head and neck, liver or kidney cancer. Sequenced material: CD4+ or CD8+ T cells sorted from blood, taken in a trial of the OX40 agonist ivuxolimab. The V and J genes are TRBV4-3 and TRBJ1-6; D not resolved. The CDR3 nucleotides read TGCGCCAGCAGCAGCGAGGGTTGGGTGCTCCACTTT. Translated: CASSSEGWVLHF.